The text below deals with one T cell receptor (beta chain). Noted time point: pretreatment peripheral blood. TCRdb's table, derived via immunoSEQ multiplex PCR, lists solely in-frame clones and lacks some. The repertoire holds about 63,000 clones, with around 81% as singletons. The sample comes from a study of PD-L1 blockade in urothelial cancer. CDR3 length equals 16 residues. With 0 bases clipped from V and 4 bases from J, the junction kept 5 bases outside the gene matches. Germline values: CDR1 LGHNA, CDR2 YNFKEQ. The clonotype comes from a man between 65 and 85 years old with urothelial cancer. The sequences come from PBMCs, collected around atezolizumab (anti-PD-L1) treatment. J is TRBJ2-7 and V is TRBV4-2; TRBD2 aligns across 11 bases. The CDR3 loop is CASSQELTSGSYEQYF. Written as DNA, the CDR3 is TGTGCCAGCAGCCAAGAGTTAACTAGCGGGAGTTACGAGCAGTACTTC.